This record covers a single T cell receptor (beta chain). What it binds is not known. Other DNA sequences within the sample encode an identical CDR3. These data are taken from a study of shared clonotypes between healthy human individuals. Study as a whole: Per-donor plates numbered three CD4 naive, three CD4 memory, two CD8 naive and one CD8 memory. Study-level results: Clonotypes not shared had lower generation probabilities than those common to all four donors.

Assay execution proceeded at the deep level. The assay was immunoSEQ multiplex PCR, and TCRdb's table has in-frame clones only and misses some. The table has 950,000 to 1,200,000 clones, roughly 80% seen once. The germline gives CDR1 MNHNY, CDR2 SVGAGI (reference sequence). The CDR3 is 12 amino acids. The V gene lost 0 bases and the J gene lost 8 bases, with 4 bases spanning the gap. Sequencing was carried out using memory CD4+ T cells from PBMCs. Subset described: CD45RA-negative fraction. This receptor was obtained from a man aged 18 to 29 in good health. Some clones in this sample may be carry-over from other donors' samples. This rearrangement joins TRBV6-6 to TRBJ2-2; D is unclear. CDR3 amino acids: CASSYSTGELFF. The CDR3 DNA follows: TGTGCCAGCAGTTACTCGACAGGGGAGCTGTTTTTT.